This T cell receptor beta chain was sequenced for a study of cytomegalovirus exposure and HLA in healthy donors. Study-wide context: Unique TCR beta sequences numbering 117 million came from around 180 million T cells in an earlier analysis.

Healthy individuals who donated bone marrow served as the donors. Study-wide findings and caveats: Published work reported that the classifier diagnosed cytomegalovirus status with high specificity and sensitivity.

About this clone: Its antigen is not known.

Germline CDR1 and CDR2: LNHDA and SQIVND (reference sequence). The ends were cut back, 1 base at V and 9 bases at J, with 12 bases in the middle. The CDR3 is made up of 13 amino acids. Use of 60 Vbeta and 13 Jbeta primers characterized the PCR. The method was immunoSEQ multiplex PCR; TCRdb's version includes in-frame clones alone and lacks a portion of them. This sample contains roughly 140,000 clones. The chain links TRBV19 to TRBJ1-2; D may be TRBD1 (6 bases). The sequenced sample consisted of PBMCs. This TCR was sampled from a male donor in good health and CMV-seronegative. The DNA for the CDR3 is TGTGCCAGTAGTATAGTAACGGACAGCAGCTACACCTTC. Translated: CASSIVTDSSYTF.